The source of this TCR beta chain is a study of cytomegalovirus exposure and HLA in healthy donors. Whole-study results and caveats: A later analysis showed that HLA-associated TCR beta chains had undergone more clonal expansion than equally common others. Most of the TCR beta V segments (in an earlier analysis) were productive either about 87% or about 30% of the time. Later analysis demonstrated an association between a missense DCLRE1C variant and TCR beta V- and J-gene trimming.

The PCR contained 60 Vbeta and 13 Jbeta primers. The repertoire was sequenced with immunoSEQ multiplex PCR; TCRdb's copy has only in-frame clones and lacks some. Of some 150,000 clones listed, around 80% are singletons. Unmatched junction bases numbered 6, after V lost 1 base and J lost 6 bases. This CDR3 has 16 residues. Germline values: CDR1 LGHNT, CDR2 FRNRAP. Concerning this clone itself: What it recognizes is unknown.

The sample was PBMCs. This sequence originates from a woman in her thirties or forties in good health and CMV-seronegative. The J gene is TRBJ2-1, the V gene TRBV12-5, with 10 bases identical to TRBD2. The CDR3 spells CASGLGAGGPLNEQFF. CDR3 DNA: TGTGCTAGTGGTTTGGGAGCGGGGGGGCCCCTCAATGAGCAGTTCTTC.